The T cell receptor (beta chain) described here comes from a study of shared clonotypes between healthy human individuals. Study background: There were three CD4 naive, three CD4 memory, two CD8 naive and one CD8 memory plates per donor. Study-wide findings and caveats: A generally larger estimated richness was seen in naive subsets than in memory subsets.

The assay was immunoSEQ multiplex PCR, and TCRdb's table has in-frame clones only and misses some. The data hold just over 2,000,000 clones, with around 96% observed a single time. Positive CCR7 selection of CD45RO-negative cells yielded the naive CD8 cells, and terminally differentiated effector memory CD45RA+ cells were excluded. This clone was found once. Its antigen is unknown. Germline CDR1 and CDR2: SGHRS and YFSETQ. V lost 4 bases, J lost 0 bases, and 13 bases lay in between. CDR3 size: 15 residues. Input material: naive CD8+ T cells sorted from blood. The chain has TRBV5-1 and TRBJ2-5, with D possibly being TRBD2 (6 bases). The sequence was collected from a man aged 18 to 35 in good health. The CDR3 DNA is TGCGCCAGCAGCGCATCGGGACTCCACCAAGAGACCCAGTACTTC. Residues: CASSASGLHQETQYF.